This T cell receptor (beta chain) was observed in a study of coeliac disease. General study results and limits: Known gliadin-specific TRB sequences: about 50% of the 18 coeliac samples, only 1 of 6 controls. Largely private TRB repertoires meant most sequences were sample-unique.

The germline gives CDR1 SGHDT, CDR2 YYEEEE. Trimming cost V 2 bases and J 4 bases, with 6 bases left between them. The CDR3 is 12 residues long. Profiling relied on immunoSEQ multiplex PCR, and the TCRdb table lists in-frame clones only, not all of them. The data show 750 to 1,000 clones, with roughly 54% seen just once and over 10% held by the top ten. A remark on this clone: The target antigen is unknown.

This sequence was found in a woman aged 45 to 65 with celiac disease on a gluten-free diet. The sample comprised lamina propria lymphocytes from the gut. The rearrangement uses TRBV5-6 and TRBJ1-1; the D is unclear. The CDR3 here is CASSFGSTEAFF. The CDR3 DNA reads TGTGCCAGCAGCTTTGGCAGCACTGAAGCTTTCTTT.